The 30 T cell receptor beta chains given below trace back to one sample, sequenced in a study of cytomegalovirus exposure and HLA in healthy donors. TCRdb's copy holds only in-frame clones and misses some; the assay was immunoSEQ multiplex PCR. The data hold fewer than 200,000 clones, with roughly nine tenths observed a single time. The sequenced material came from PBMCs. These TCRs come from a man younger than 35 in good health and CMV-seropositive.

This clone was observed once. The gene calls are TRBV9 and TRBJ2-3, with a weak D call TRBD2 (7 bases). The germline V and J ends were trimmed by 0 bases and 4 bases, with 15 bases remaining between them. Germline V lookup: CDR1 SGDLS, CDR2 YYNGEE. This CDR3 region has 16 residues. The chain's CDR3 is CASSVGLGGPADTQYF. CDR3 sequence (DNA): TGTGCCAGCAGCGTAGGGTTGGGGGGGCCCGCAGATACGCAGTATTTT.

This rearrangement joins TRBV9 to TRBJ2-7, with 7 bases that match TRBD2. Per germline, CDR1 SGDLS and CDR2 YYNGEE. J gave up 4 bases and V 3 bases, and 7 bases lay outside the gene matches. This CDR3 region has 14 residues. CDR3 sequence (DNA): TGTGCCAGCAGCGATGGGGGAGGGTTATACGAGCAGTACTTC. Amino acids: CASSDGGGLYEQYF.

This clone was found a few times. V gene TRBV28 combines with J gene TRBJ1-2; 10 nucleotides line up with TRBD1. The CDR3 sequence is 16 residues long. Germline CDR1 is MDHEN and CDR2 is SYDVKM. The CDR3 here is CASFRDRGGSNYGYTF. For the CDR3, the DNA is TGTGCTTCATTCCGGGACAGGGGCGGTTCGAACTATGGCTACACCTTC.

The CDR3 sequence is CASTQGIGTEAFF. In DNA form, the CDR3 reads TGTGCCAGTACCCAGGGAATTGGCACTGAAGCTTTCTTT. This sequence joins TRBV19 and TRBJ1-1; a weak D match, TRBD1 (5 bases). CDR1 is LNHDA, CDR2 SQIVND, per germline (reference sequence). The CDR3 loop spans 13 amino acids. Trimming removed 7 bases at V and 4 bases at J, with 13 bases between.

The rearrangement uses TRBV5-1 and TRBJ2-1, with a possible D match to TRBD2 (7 bases). The V and J ends lost 0 bases and 4 bases respectively, with 11 bases between them. The length of the CDR3 is 15 residues. The germline V gene has CDR1 SGHRS and CDR2 YFSETQ. CDR3 nucleotide sequence: TGCGCCAGCAGCTTGGAGGGGGGGCCATACAATGAGCAGTTCTTC. Its translation: CASSLEGGPYNEQFF.

The chain combines TRBV30 with TRBJ1-1; a weak D match, TRBD1 (6 bases). V was cut by 3 bases and J by 1 base, with 9 bases left in between. Germline V gene sequence: CDR1 GTSNPN, CDR2 SVGIG (reference sequence). The CDR3 totals 13 residues. CDR3 sequence: CAWRRGGNTEAFF. The DNA for the CDR3 is TGTGCCTGGAGGAGAGGGGGGAACACTGAAGCTTTCTTT.

The chain has TRBV6-5 and TRBJ1-3, with 7 bases identical to TRBD1. V shed 8 bases, J shed 4 bases, and the junction held 8 bases outside the gene matches. The CDR3 has 14 residues. CDR1 and CDR2 (germline): MNHEY, SVGAGI. CDR3 sequence: CASSQGLGGNTIYF. The CDR3 DNA reads as TGTGCCAGCTCACAGGGGCTGGGAGGAAACACCATATATTTT.

V usage is TRBV4-3 and J usage is TRBJ1-2; D remains ambiguous. Trimming removed 0 bases from V and 4 bases from J, with 12 bases in between. The CDR3 loop spans 15 amino acids. In germline, CDR1 is LGHNA, CDR2 YSLEER. The CDR3 DNA sequence: TGCGCCAGCAGCCAAGAAAGGAGGGCCCTCTATGGCTACACCTTC. Translated, it gives CASSQERRALYGYTF.

This sequence joins TRBV19 and TRBJ2-7, with D possibly TRBD1 on 5 matching bases. V shed 4 bases and J shed 0 bases, with 13 bases lying between them. This CDR3 contains 15 residues. Germline V gives CDR1 LNHDA, CDR2 SQIVND (reference sequence). The DNA for the CDR3 is TGTGCCAGTAGTAGGACGGCAGGGCTCTCCTACGAGCAGTACTTC. This gives the protein CASSRTAGLSYEQYF.

The chain carries TRBV21-1 and TRBJ2-7; no check of the table's D call, TRBD2, against the DNA was made. TRBV21-1 is deemed a pseudogene. The CDR3 is 18 residues long. CDR3 residues: CASSKGVLSTNYSYEQYF. CDR3 in DNA: TGTGCCAGCTCGAAGGGAGTCCTCTCAACCAACTACTCCTACGAGCAGTACTTC.

This chain connects TRBV7-2 to TRBJ1-2; 10 positions agree with TRBD1. CDR3 length: 15 amino acids. Germline loops: CDR1 SGHTA, CDR2 FQGNSA. Losses at the gene ends were 0 bases for V and 8 bases for J; bases not matched to a gene: 6. Written as DNA, the CDR3 is TGTGCCAGCAGCTTAGCTCCGGGACAGGGGAACGGCTACACCTTC. Its protein product is CASSLAPGQGNGYTF.

The V call is TRBV7-2, the J call TRBJ2-7; 7 nucleotides agree with TRBD2. Trimming took 7 bases from V and 1 from J; bases not matched to a gene: 4. Germline V gene lookup returns CDR1 SGHTA and CDR2 FQGNSA. The CDR3 consists of 13 residues. CDR3 bases: TGTGCCAGCAAAATAGCGGGTTCCTACGAGCAGTACTTC. Translation: CASKIAGSYEQYF.

The V gene is TRBV5-1, the J gene TRBJ2-3; 11 bases align to TRBD1. CDR1 and CDR2 from the germline V gene are SGHRS and YFSETQ. With V trimmed by 7 bases and J by 3 bases, 7 bases remained unmatched. The CDR3 extends over 15 amino acids. The CDR3 sequence is CASEGTGGLTDTQYF. CDR3 nucleotides: TGCGCCAGCGAGGGGACAGGGGGGTTGACAGATACGCAGTATTTT.

This chain uses TRBV6-5 with TRBJ1-2; possibly TRBD1 for D (6 bases). Germline values: CDR1 MNHEY, CDR2 SVGAGI. V lost 0 bases, J lost 8 bases, and 16 bases lay in between. The length of the CDR3 is 15 residues. CDR3 residues: CASSYSEGTGKGYTF. CDR3 sequence (DNA): TGTGCCAGCAGTTACTCGGAAGGCACAGGGAAAGGCTACACCTTC.

The chain employs TRBV9 and TRBJ2-1, with TRBD2 identical over 9 bases. J lost 3 bases, V lost 2 bases, and 3 bases had no gene match. The CDR3 spans 15 residues. Per germline, CDR1 SGDLS and CDR2 YYNGEE. CDR3 sequence reads: CASSVSGRLYNEQFF. The CDR3 nucleotides read TGTGCCAGCAGCGTTAGCGGGAGACTCTACAATGAGCAGTTCTTC.

The V and J genes are TRBV13 and TRBJ2-7; possibly TRBD1 for D (5 bases). Germline CDR1 is PRHDT and CDR2 is FYEKMQ (reference sequence). Trimming took 5 bases from V and 3 from J, leaving 11 bases between them. The CDR3 is 13 amino acids. DNA for the CDR3: TGTGCCAGCAGCCCTAAAAGGGGCTACGAGCAGTACTTC. Residues: CASSPKRGYEQYF.

This chain uses TRBV6-6 with TRBJ2-1; TRBD2 matches at 10 bases. After removal of 2 bases from V and 8 bases from J, the junction contained 9 bases not matched to a gene. The CDR3 is made up of 16 amino acids. CDR1 is MNHNY and CDR2 is SVGAGI in the germline V gene (reference sequence). CDR3 nucleotide sequence: TGTGCCAGCAGTTACGGTTGGGCTAGCGGGGGTTATGAGCAGTTCTTC. Amino acids: CASSYGWASGGYEQFF.

The gene calls are TRBV7-3 and TRBJ2-1; 9 bases fit TRBD2. J gave up 1 base and V 5 bases, and 3 bases lay outside the gene matches. This CDR3 comprises 15 residues. Germline V lookup: CDR1 SGHTA, CDR2 FQGTGA. The CDR3 DNA reads as TGTGCCAGCAGCCCCGGACTAGCGTCCTACAATGAGCAGTTCTTC. Amino acids: CASSPGLASYNEQFF.

The chain links TRBV4-3 to TRBJ1-4; unclear D gene. The germline V gene encodes CDR1 LGHNA and CDR2 YSLEER. V was shortened by 4 bases and J by 7 bases, with 13 bases between the two germline ends. This CDR3 is built from 14 residues. Written as DNA, the CDR3 is TGCGCCAGCAGCCGGGCTGAGTGGCGTGAAAAACTGTTTTTT. This gives the protein CASSRAEWREKLFF.

This clone was detected once. The chain has TRBV6-4 and TRBJ2-1, with TRBD2 matching over 7 bases. The germline CDR1 and CDR2 sequences are MRHNA and SNTAGT. The V segment lost 5 bases and the J segment 10 bases; nucleotides outside the gene matches: 8. This CDR3 region has 13 residues. The CDR3 region has the DNA TGTGCCAGCAGTCCCGAGCCGGGACTAGAGCAGTTCTTC. It is translated as CASSPEPGLEQFF.

For the CDR3, the DNA is TGCGCCAGCAGCCAAGATGAATCGGGGGAGAGCTCCTACAATGAGCAGTTCTTC. Translated: CASSQDESGESSYNEQFF. The chain links TRBV4-1 to TRBJ2-1; maybe TRBD2 (6 bases). Germline V gene data show CDR1 as MGHRA and CDR2 as YSYEKL. Trimming left V 0 bases short and J 0 bases short, with 15 bases between. The CDR3 loop spans 18 amino acids.

The chain recombines TRBV5-1 with TRBJ2-1, with D perhaps matching TRBD2 (6 bases). Germline CDR1 reads SGHRS; CDR2 reads YFSETQ. The CDR3 spans 15 residues. V was pared by 3 bases and J by 8 bases, with 18 bases between. The CDR3 loop reads CASSWDSGAGYEQFF. DNA for the CDR3: TGCGCCAGCAGCTGGGACTCCGGGGCGGGGTATGAGCAGTTCTTC.

V and J are TRBV4-3 and TRBJ2-1, with 8 bases fitting TRBD2. Germline lookup yields CDR1 LGHNA and CDR2 YSLEER. Trimming removed 1 base from V and 7 bases from J; junction bases left unmatched: 15. The CDR3 sequence is 18 residues long. CDR3 bases: TGCGCCAGCAGCCAAGTCGGAGGTTCGGGAGGGCCTCGGAATGAGCAGTTCTTC. The encoded protein is CASSQVGGSGGPRNEQFF.

This clone has only a few counts. This chain joins TRBV25-1 and TRBJ2-7; TRBD2 matches at 11 bases. With V trimmed by 9 bases and J by 5 bases, 6 bases remained unmatched. The germline gives CDR1 MGHDK, CDR2 SYGVNS. The CDR3 has 13 amino acids. The CDR3 reads CASPGLAVDEQYF. The DNA of the CDR3 is TGTGCCAGTCCGGGACTAGCGGTTGACGAGCAGTACTTC.

The chain employs TRBV29-1 and TRBJ1-2; D call uncertain. V was shortened by 2 bases and J by 5 bases, with 12 bases between the two germline ends. Germline CDR1 and CDR2: SQVTM and ANQGSEA. The CDR3 spans 13 residues. The CDR3 here is CSVETRAVYGYTF. CDR3 DNA: TGCAGCGTTGAAACGAGGGCAGTTTATGGCTACACCTTC.

The rearrangement links TRBV27 to TRBJ2-3, with D possibly being TRBD2 (5 bases). Germline CDR1 reads MNHEY; CDR2 reads SMNVEV (reference sequence). The CDR3 runs to 14 residues. Trimming removed 6 bases at V and 1 base at J, with 11 bases between. In DNA form, the CDR3 reads TGTGCCAGCAGACGAGGGCTGGGCACAGATACGCAGTATTTT. Translated, it gives CASRRGLGTDTQYF.

This clone showed up just a few times. This chain connects TRBV18 to TRBJ1-1; D not certain. From germline, CDR1 is KGHSH and CDR2 LQKENI. V lost 6 bases and J 4 bases, leaving 15 bases between the germline ends. There are 14 residues in the CDR3. CDR3 amino acids: CASSGTRGSTEAFF. CDR3 sequence (DNA): TGTGCCAGCTCGGGTACACGAGGTAGCACTGAAGCTTTCTTT. Based on the CDR3 plus reference TRBV18 and TRBJ1-1, the full variable domain is NAGVMQNPRHLVRRRGQEARLRCSPMKGHSHVYWYRQLPEEGLKFMVYLQKENIIDESGMPKERFSAEFPKEGPSILRIQQVVRGDSAAYFCASSGTRGSTEAFFGQGTRLTVV.

This chain connects TRBV9 to TRBJ1-2; D unclear. The CDR3 is 10 amino acids. Trimming removed 7 bases from V and 7 bases from J, with 8 bases in between. Germline V CDR1 and CDR2: SGDLS, YYNGEE. This CDR3 is CASAGSGYTF. The CDR3 DNA follows: TGTGCCAGCGCTGGCAGTGGCTACACCTTC.

The V gene is TRBV7-9, the J gene TRBJ2-7, with TRBD2 identical over 8 bases. Trimming at V came to 4 bases and at J to 4 bases, leaving 12 bases not matched to a gene. Germline assignment: CDR1 SEHNR and CDR2 FQNEAQ (reference sequence). This CDR3 is built from 16 residues. CDR3: CASSSGGFARGYEQYF. DNA for the CDR3: TGTGCCAGCAGCTCGGGGGGGTTTGCGCGGGGATACGAGCAGTACTTC. The full variable domain, in which reference TRBV7-9 and TRBJ2-7 provide the parts outside the CDR3, is DTGVSQNPRHKITKRGQNVTFRCDPISEHNRLYWYRQTLGQGPEFLTYFQNEAQLEKSRLLSDRFSAERPKGSFSTLEIQRTEQGDSAMYLCASSSGGFARGYEQYFGPGTRLTVT.

The chain couples TRBV11-3 to TRBJ2-1; 8 nucleotides align to TRBD1. The CDR3 totals 14 residues. The germline CDR1 and CDR2 sequences are SGHNT and YENEEA. V was clipped by 4 bases and J by 2 bases; unmatched bases: 1. The DNA for the CDR3 is TGTGCCAGCAGCTCGGGACAGGCCTACAATGAGCAGTTCTTC. It is translated as CASSSGQAYNEQFF. The whole variable domain, filled in from reference TRBV11-3 and TRBJ2-1, reads EAGVVQSPRYKIIEKKQPVAFWCNPISGHNTLYWYLQNLGQGPELLIRYENEEAVDDSQLPKDRFSAERLKGVDSTLKIQPAELGDSAVYLCASSSGQAYNEQFFGPGTRLTVL.